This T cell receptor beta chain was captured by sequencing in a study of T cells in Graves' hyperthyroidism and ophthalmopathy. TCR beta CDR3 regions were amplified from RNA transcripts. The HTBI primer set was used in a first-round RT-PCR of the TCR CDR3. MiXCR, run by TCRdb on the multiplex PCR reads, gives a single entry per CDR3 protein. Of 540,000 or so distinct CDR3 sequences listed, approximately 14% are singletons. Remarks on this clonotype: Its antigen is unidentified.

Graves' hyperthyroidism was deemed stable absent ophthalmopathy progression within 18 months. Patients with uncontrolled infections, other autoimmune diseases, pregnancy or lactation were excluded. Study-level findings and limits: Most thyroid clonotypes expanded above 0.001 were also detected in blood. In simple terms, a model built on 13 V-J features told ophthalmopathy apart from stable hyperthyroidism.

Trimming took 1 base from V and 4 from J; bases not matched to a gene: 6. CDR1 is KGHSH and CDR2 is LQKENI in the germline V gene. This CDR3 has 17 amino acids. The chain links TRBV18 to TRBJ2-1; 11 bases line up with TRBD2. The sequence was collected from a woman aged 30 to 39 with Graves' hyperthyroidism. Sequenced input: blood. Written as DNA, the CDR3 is TGTGCCAGCTCACCACAGGGGGGGACTAGCGGTTACAATGAGCAGTTCTTC. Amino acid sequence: CASSPQGGTSGYNEQFF. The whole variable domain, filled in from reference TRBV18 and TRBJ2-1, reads NAGVMQNPRHLVRRRGQEARLRCSPMKGHSHVYWYRQLPEEGLKFMVYLQKENIIDESGMPKERFSAEFPKEGPSILRIQQVVRGDSAAYFCASSPQGGTSGYNEQFFGPGTRLTVL.